This T cell receptor beta chain was captured by sequencing in a study of beta chain features in type 1 diabetes. Study results and caveats: Among all four CD4+ subsets, Type 1 diabetes patients had TCRB CDR3s that were moderately but significantly shorter. Diminished insertions and augmented deletions at VDJ junctions characterized type 1 diabetes patients.

A remark on this clone: Its antigen is currently unknown.

Trimming removed 7 bases from V and 8 bases from J, with 17 bases in between. This CDR3 is built from 13 residues. Germline V gene data show CDR1 as SQVTM and CDR2 as ANQGSEA. Isolated RNA was reverse transcribed in full, so expressed TCRB transcripts were sequenced. Method: immunoSEQ multiplex PCR; TCRdb's copy keeps in-frame clones and lacks some. The data show 500,000 to 650,000 clones, roughly 12% seen once. This receptor was obtained from a man younger than 45 with type 1 diabetes. Sequencing was done on a sample of naive CD4+ T cells from blood. The chain combines TRBV29-1 with TRBJ1-4; D unresolved. The CDR3 is CSGSTPVGEKLFF. The CDR3 DNA is TGCAGCGGCTCTACGCCCGTGGGGGAAAAACTGTTTTTT.